The present T cell receptor (beta chain) was sequenced within a study of cytomegalovirus exposure and HLA in healthy donors. Healthy bone marrow donors made up the cohort. CDR3 length: 13 amino acids. From germline, CDR1 is SEHNR and CDR2 FQNEAQ (reference sequence). V lost 1 base and J lost 5, with 9 bases in between. This clone was seen a few times. The PCR ran on 60 Vbeta and 13 Jbeta primers. Original handling: The count from a later analysis was 65 million to 90 million unique TCR beta chains, around 11 million of them shared. Clones were read by immunoSEQ multiplex PCR, and TCRdb kept only the in-frame ones, dropping some. V and J calls and clone size are as listed in that table; D and trimming were resolved from the DNA. This sample has more than 95,000 clones, with around 75% found just once.

This TCR derives from a woman aged 45-59 years in good health and CMV-seropositive. This chain uses TRBV7-9 with TRBJ2-7; tentative D call: TRBD1 (5 bases). The sequenced material came from PBMCs. This CDR3 reads CASSLGQWDEQYF. DNA for the CDR3: TGTGCCAGCAGCTTAGGACAGTGGGACGAGCAGTACTTC.